This T cell receptor beta chain was obtained from a study of CD8 T cells in Susac syndrome. The CDR3 is made up of 14 amino acids. V was pared by 0 bases and J by 2 bases, with 2 bases of the junction left unmatched. In germline, CDR1 is SGHRS, CDR2 YFSETQ. Study-wide findings and caveats: The study conceded that relatively few individuals underwent its TCR sequencing and HLA analysis.

As for this clonotype: The antigen is unknown.

When the RNA was reverse transcribed, random hexamers were used with an input of roughly 0.45 to 1 ug. Across 54 Vbeta and 13 Jbeta, immunoSEQ multiplex PCR amplified TCR beta CDR3. TCRdb re-derived calls from the immunoSEQ multiplex PCR reads in MiXCR, one entry per CDR3 protein. The table includes about 300,000 distinct CDR3 sequences, about 89% detected once. Both CD4+ and CD8+ T cells were negatively isolated, and TEMRA cells underwent FACS enrichment. The chain employs TRBV5-1 and TRBJ2-7; 7 nucleotides agree with TRBD2. The TCR originated in a human donor with multiple sclerosis. The sample comprised CD8+ T cells from PBMCs. In DNA form, the CDR3 reads TGCGCCAGCAGCTTGGGGGACTACACCTACGAGCAGTACTTC. It codes for CASSLGDYTYEQYF.